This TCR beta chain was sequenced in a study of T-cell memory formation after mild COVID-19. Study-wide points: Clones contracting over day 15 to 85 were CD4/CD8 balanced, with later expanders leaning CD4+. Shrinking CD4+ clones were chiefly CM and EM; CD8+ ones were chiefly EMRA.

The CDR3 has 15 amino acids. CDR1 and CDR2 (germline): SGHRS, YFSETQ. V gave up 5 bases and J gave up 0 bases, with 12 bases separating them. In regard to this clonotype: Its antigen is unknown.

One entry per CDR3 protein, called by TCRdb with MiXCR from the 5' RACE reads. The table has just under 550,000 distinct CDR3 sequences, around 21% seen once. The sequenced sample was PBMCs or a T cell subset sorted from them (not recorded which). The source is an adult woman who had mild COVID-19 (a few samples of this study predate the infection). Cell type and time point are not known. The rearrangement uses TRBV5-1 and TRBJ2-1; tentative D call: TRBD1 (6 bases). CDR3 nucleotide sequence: TGCGCCAGCAGTCAAGCGGACAGCTCCTACAATGAGCAGTTCTTC. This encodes CASSQADSSYNEQFF.